The table lists the clone carrying this TCR beta chain with many counts. What it binds is not known. These data are taken from a study of post-analysis software for immune sequencing data. About the research overall: Relapsing-remitting, secondary progressive and progressive-relapsing multiple sclerosis courses were included. Study results and caveats: When the samples were clustered directly with F measure, those that had been prepared in the same batch showed strong co-clustering. Those with multiple sclerosis, the patient group, showed significantly lower normalized Chao1 diversity than controls. Higher frequency in patients than in controls was seen for roughly five TRBV segments, with TRBV5-6, TRBV5-1 and TRBV20-1 among them.

Sequencing libraries made from TCR beta cDNA carried unique molecular identifiers. MiXCR, run by TCRdb on the PCR reads, gives a single entry per CDR3 protein. The repertoire consists of 350,000 to 500,000 distinct CDR3 sequences, with 30% to 40% occurring once and the leading ten covering under 9%. Germline V lookup: CDR1 MNHEY, CDR2 SVGAGI. V was pared by 5 bases and J by 8 bases, with 24 bases between. The CDR3 totals 17 residues. Sequences were obtained from blood. The chain employs TRBV6-5 and TRBJ1-4; D is uncertain. The TCR originated in a girl aged 2-10 years with multiple sclerosis. CDR3 nucleotide sequence: TGTGCCAGCAGTCACCGGACTCCATCCAGCCAGAACGAAAAACTGTTTTTT. Translated: CASSHRTPSSQNEKLFF.